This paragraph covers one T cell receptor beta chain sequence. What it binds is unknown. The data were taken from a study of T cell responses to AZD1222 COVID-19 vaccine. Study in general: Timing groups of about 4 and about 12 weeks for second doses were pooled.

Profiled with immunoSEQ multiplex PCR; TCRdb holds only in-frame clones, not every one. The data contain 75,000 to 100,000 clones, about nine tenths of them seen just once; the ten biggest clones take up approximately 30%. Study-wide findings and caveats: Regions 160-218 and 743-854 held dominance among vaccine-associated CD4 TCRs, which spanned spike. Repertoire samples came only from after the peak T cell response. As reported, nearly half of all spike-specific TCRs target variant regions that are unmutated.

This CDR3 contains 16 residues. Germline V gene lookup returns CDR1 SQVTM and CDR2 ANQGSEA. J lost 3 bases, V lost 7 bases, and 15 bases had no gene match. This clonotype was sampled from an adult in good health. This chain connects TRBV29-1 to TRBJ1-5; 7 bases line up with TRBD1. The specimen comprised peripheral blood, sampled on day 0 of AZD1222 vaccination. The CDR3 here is CSALISTGVSNQPQHF. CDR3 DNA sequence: TGCAGCGCCTTAATCAGTACAGGGGTTTCCAATCAGCCCCAGCATTTT.